This T cell receptor beta chain was identified during a study of long-term antiretroviral therapy in people with HIV (dated by TCRdb to 2022 to 2024). Turning to the overall study: The earliest samples were collected approximately a decade before the 2015 WHO recommendation for immediate ART, a period when ART was typically delayed until CD4 counts fell. This retrospective serial study examined whether starting ART and sustained HIV suppression were associated with changes in the composition and diversity of the TRB repertoire in peripheral blood. No cross-contamination during QIAcube processing was seen in test extractions of a monoclonal T-cell line run alongside roughly 35 polyclonal samples. From fewer than 35 adults with confirmed HIV infection, the cohort provided fewer than 200 cryopreserved PBMC samples, gathered serially across a mean of around six years (range 1-12). Of the roughly 31 participants with HIV, about a dozen were female. The investigation overall reported the following: The samples span the years 2004 to 2017, and the ART regimens used at that time may not be as effective as current regimens. Limited PBMC availability meant only the TCR beta chain was sequenced, without alpha chain pairing. ART initiation was associated with a significant increase in TRB diversity, but diversity stayed significantly below transplant donor controls even after long-term ART. Expanded TRB clones identified before ART initiation dominated the repertoire at all time points, although this dominance fluctuated and declined in many PLHIV after ART. Narrower CDR3 length ranges were observed in HIV repertoires than in controls, and an antigen-experienced repertoire with only a slight naive shift after ART was suggested by the network structure. Because pre-ART samples had limited cell numbers, unsorted PBMC were profiled rather than sorted CD4+ and CD8+ T cells. Inferences about post-ART repertoire changes are limited because no data were available on ART adherence, viral resistance or therapy changes.

The immunoSEQ hsTCRB v3.0 assay was used at survey level resolution for TRB variable region sequencing. TRB sequencing targeted a depth of about 40,000-55,000 T-cell genomes per sample. TRB libraries were pooled and sequenced on an Illumina MiSeq using a v3 150-cycle kit. In the source study's methods: Repertoire analysis ran in R within a reproducible Nextflow workflow covering QC, data transformation and analysis. LymphoSeq2, an R package for AIRR-Seq data exploration, was used to implement custom analyses. A handful of samples that produced fewer than 5000 total TRB sequences were removed, so approximately 190 HIV repertoires were analyzed. Among the 170 to 200 retained HIV repertoires, approximately 61 were collected before ART initiation and approximately 130 after ART initiation. Repertoires were downsampled to 5000 TRB nucleotide sequences, and summary statistics were averaged over 100 downsampling iterations. The analysis kept only TRB sequences whose CDR3 regions were at least seven amino acids long. Diversity was measured with a Shannon entropy-derived clonality score and the Gini coefficient. In repertoire networks, the top 5000 CDR3 amino acid sequences were linked whenever an edit distance of one separated two sequences. For TRB CDR3 amino acid sequences, GLIPH2 was used to predict antigen specificity groups and MHC restriction. CDR3 amino acid sequences were matched against VDJdb and McPAS-TCR to flag known CMV, EBV, HIV or tissue antigen associations. Pre-ART, post-ART and control groups were compared with Wilcoxon signed-rank tests and Holm-Bonferroni correction. TCRdb stores this immuneACCESS table with in-frame sequences only. Part of the clones is absent; in the studies checked, under half of the shortfall reflects unresolved V genes, and no reason is known for the rest. That table gives V, J and clone size, and the DNA gave D and trimming. This sample gives roughly 19,000 clones in total; roughly 80% of them show up just once. Around 18% of the sample goes to the ten largest clones.

Including cysteine and phenylalanine, the CDR3 has 11 amino acids. Only CDR3 DNA remains: 33 bases, in frame from the first base. As encoded in the germline V gene, CDR1 is MDHEN while CDR2 is SYDVKM. Trimming takes 6 bases from V and 8 bases from J, and the germline ends sit 10 bases apart. Inclusion was restricted to participants for whom at least one PBMC sample before ART initiation and at least two post-ART samples were available. All participants with HIV were treated in the United States of America. Before DNA extraction, cryopreserved samples of roughly 0.9-11 million PBMC were thawed and then washed. At the time of the earliest PBMC sample, participants with HIV were aged between about 20 and 55 years. PBMC samples were contributed by each participant from 1-4 timepoints before ART initiation and 2-8 timepoints after ART initiation, with a median of 7 samples. For every participant, serial HIV viral load, CD4+ T-cell count, ART history and demographic data were obtained. A Qiagen kit on a QIAcube was used to extract genomic DNA from unsorted PBMC, with samples processed in batches of 12.

With respect to this clone: This receptor's antigen is unknown. No base qualities exist here, and no much larger clone lies one base off it.

The receptor comes from a woman younger than 30 with HIV. This specimen consisted of unsorted PBMCs, obtained 0.6 years after starting antiretroviral therapy. The chain uses TRBV28 and TRBJ1-1; the D region possibly corresponds to TRBD1 (6 bases align). The nucleotide sequence reads TGTGCCAGCAGACTAACAGGGGAAGCTTTCTTT. Protein translation: CASRLTGEAFF.